The clone carrying this T cell receptor (beta chain) was seen at least ten times. Based on a CD8+CD4-CCR7+CD45RA+ profile, naive CD8 T cells were sorted. The sample originates from a study of molecular identifiers for immune sequencing clone quantification. TCRdb re-analysed the PCR reads in MiXCR, keeping a single row per CDR3 protein. The sample includes some 97,000 distinct CDR3 sequences, less than 25% of them seen just once. The V and J ends lost 0 bases and 5 bases respectively, with 16 bases between them. In germline, CDR1 is KGHDR, CDR2 SFDVKD. The CDR3 has 17 amino acids. Input material: naive CD8+ T cells from blood, with Jurkat cell RNA spiked in. Noted subset: FACS-sorted CD8+CD4-CCR7+CD45RA+ naive T cells. The V call is TRBV24-1, the J call TRBJ2-1; D call uncertain. The clonotype originates from a human donor in good health. Some libraries in this study had Jurkat cell RNA spiked in. This chain's CDR3 is CATSDLGFGLRNNEQFF. CDR3 nucleotides: TGTGCCACCAGTGATTTGGGCTTCGGATTGAGGAACAATGAGCAGTTCTTC.